This record covers a single T cell receptor (beta chain). Antigen specificity is unknown. The sample originates from a study of radiotherapy plus CTLA-4 blockade in lung cancer. Findings and limits, study-wide: It was early blood T cell clone dynamics, with interferon-beta, that reportedly best predicted response. Subsequent to radiotherapy plus ipilimumab, tumor-derived TCR clones underwent expansion in blood.

Clones were sequenced by immunoSEQ multiplex PCR, and TCRdb holds only the in-frame ones, with some missing. The repertoire holds about 87,000 clones, with around 87% as singletons. CTLA-4 blockade using ipilimumab, together with focal radiation, was received by patients with chemo-refractory metastatic non-small-cell lung cancer. This receptor was obtained from a human donor with non-small cell lung cancer that progressed on radiotherapy plus ipilimumab. This material consisted of peripheral blood, taken from a patient treated with radiotherapy plus ipilimumab.

The CDR3 loop reads CASSRGTNSDEQYF. CDR3 nucleotides: TGTGCCAGCTCACGCGGGACAAATTCCGACGAGCAGTACTTC. The rearrangement uses TRBV18 and TRBJ2-7; either TRBD1 or TRBD2 may fit D (6 bases each). This CDR3 region has 14 residues. Trimming removed 4 bases at V and 5 bases at J, with 15 bases between. CDR1 and CDR2 (germline): KGHSH, LQKENI.